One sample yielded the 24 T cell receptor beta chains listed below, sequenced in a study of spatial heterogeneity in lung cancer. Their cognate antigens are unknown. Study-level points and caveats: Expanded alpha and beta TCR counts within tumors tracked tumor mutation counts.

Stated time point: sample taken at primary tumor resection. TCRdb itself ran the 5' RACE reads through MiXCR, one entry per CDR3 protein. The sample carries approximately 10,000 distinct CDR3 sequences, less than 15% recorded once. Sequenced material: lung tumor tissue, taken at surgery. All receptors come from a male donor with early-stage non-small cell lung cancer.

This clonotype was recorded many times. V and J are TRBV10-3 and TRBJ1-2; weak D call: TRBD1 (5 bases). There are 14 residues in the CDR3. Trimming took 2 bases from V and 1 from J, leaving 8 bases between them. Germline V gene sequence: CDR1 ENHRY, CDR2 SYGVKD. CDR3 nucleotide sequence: TGTGCCATCAGTGAGGGACACCTTAACTATGGCTACACCTTC. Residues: CAISEGHLNYGYTF.

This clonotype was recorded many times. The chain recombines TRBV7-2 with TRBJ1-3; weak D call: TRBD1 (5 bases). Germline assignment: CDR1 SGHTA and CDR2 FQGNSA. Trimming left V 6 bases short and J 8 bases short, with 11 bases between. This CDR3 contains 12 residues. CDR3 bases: TGTGCCAGCAGGTCCTGGGGGGACACCATATATTTT. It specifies CASRSWGDTIYF.

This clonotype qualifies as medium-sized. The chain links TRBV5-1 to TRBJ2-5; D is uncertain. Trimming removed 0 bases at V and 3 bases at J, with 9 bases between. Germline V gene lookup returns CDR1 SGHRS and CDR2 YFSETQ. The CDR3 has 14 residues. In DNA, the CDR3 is TGCGCCAGCAGCTTGGCCGGCGGTGAAGAGACCCAGTACTTC. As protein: CASSLAGGEETQYF. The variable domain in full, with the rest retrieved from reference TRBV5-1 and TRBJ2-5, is KAGVTQTPRYLIKTRGQQVTLSCSPISGHRSVSWYQQTPGQGLQFLFEYFSETQRNKGNFPGRFSGRQFSNSRSEMNVSTLELGDSALYLCASSLAGGEETQYFGPGTRLLVL.

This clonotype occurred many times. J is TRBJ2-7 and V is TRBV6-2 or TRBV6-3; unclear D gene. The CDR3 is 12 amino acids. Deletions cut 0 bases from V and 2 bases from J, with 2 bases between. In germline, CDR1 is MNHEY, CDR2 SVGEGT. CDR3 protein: CASSYSPYEQYF. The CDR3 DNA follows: TGTGCCAGCAGTTACTCGCCCTACGAGCAGTACTTC.

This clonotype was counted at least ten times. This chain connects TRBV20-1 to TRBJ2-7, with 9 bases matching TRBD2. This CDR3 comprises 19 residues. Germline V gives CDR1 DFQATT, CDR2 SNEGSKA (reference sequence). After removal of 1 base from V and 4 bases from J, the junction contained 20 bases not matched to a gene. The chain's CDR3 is CSARAGVGGLAGKKYEQYF. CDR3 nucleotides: TGCAGTGCTAGAGCCGGAGTTGGGGGGCTAGCGGGAAAGAAGTACGAGCAGTACTTC.

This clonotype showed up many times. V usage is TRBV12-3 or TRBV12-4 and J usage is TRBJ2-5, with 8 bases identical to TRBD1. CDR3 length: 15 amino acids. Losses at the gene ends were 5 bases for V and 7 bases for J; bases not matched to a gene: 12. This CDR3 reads CASSPFPAGGGTQYF. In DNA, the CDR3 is TGTGCCAGCAGTCCCTTCCCGGCAGGGGGCGGGACCCAGTACTTC.

The CDR3 DNA reads TGTGCCAGCAGCTCGGGGACTAGCGGGCAAGAGACCCAGTACTTC. This encodes CASSSGTSGQETQYF. The rearrangement links TRBV7-2 to TRBJ2-5; 12 bases are shared with TRBD2. V was clipped by 4 bases and J by 2 bases; unmatched bases: 2. The CDR3 contains 15 residues. Germline assignment: CDR1 SGHTA and CDR2 FQGNSA.

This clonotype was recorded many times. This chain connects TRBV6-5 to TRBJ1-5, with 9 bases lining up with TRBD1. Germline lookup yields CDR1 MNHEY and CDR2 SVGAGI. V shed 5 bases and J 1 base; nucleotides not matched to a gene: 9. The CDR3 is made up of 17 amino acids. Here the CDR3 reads CASSPGTGRVSNQPQHF. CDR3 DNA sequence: TGTGCCAGCAGTCCCGGGACAGGGCGAGTAAGCAATCAGCCCCAGCATTTT.

In nucleotides, the CDR3 is TGCAGCGCAGCAACCCACAGTGCCGAGCAGTACTTC. Protein: CSAATHSAEQYF. The chain employs TRBV29-1 and TRBJ2-7, with D uncertain. Trimming stripped 7 bases from V and 6 bases from J, with 16 bases between. This CDR3 comprises 12 residues. Germline CDR1 and CDR2: SQVTM and ANQGSEA.

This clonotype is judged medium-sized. The CDR3 region has the DNA TGCAGTGCTAGGAATCCAGGAATGAACACTGAAGCTTTCTTT. It translates to CSARNPGMNTEAFF. The genes are TRBV20-1 and TRBJ1-1; no firm D call. V was pared by 3 bases and J by 0 bases, with 11 bases between. This CDR3 region has 14 residues. Per the germline V gene, CDR1 is DFQATT and CDR2 is SNEGSKA (reference sequence).

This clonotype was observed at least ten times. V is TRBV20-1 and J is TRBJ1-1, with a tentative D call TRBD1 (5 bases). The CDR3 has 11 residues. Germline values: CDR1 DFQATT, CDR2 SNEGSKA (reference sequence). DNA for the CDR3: TGCAGGCCCGCGGGGGGCACTGAAGCTTTCTTT. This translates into CRPAGGTEAFF.

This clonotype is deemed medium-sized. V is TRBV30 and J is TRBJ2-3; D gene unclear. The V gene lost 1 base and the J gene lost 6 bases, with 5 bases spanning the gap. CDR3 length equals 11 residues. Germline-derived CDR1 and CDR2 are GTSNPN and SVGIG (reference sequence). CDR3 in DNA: TGTGCCTGGAGTGGGATGGATACGCAGTATTTT. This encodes CAWSGMDTQYF.

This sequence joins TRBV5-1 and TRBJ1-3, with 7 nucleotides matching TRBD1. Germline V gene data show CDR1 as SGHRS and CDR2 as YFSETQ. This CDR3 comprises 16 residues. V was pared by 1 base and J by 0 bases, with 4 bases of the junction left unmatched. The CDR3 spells CASSLQGDYSGNTIYF. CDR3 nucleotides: TGCGCCAGCAGCTTGCAGGGGGATTACTCTGGAAACACCATATATTTT.

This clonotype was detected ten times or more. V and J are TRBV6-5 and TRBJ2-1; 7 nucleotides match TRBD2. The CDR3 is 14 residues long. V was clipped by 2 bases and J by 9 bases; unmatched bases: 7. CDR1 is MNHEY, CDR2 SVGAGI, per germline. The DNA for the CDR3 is TGTGCCAGCAGTTACCGTCGACTAGCAAGTGAGCAGTTCTTC. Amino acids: CASSYRRLASEQFF.

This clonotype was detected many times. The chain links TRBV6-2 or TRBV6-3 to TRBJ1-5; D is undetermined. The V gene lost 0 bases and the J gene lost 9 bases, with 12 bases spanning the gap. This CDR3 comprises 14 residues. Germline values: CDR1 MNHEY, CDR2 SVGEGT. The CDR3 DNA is TGTGCCAGCAGTTACTCTCGGGGAGCAGGGCCCCAGCATTTT. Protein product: CASSYSRGAGPQHF.

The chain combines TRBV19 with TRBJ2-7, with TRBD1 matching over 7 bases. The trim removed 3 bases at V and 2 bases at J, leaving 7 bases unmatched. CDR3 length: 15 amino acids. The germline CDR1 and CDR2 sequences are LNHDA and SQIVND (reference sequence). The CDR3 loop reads CASSIQTGNPYEQYF. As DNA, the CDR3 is TGTGCCAGTAGTATCCAGACAGGGAACCCCTACGAGCAGTACTTC.

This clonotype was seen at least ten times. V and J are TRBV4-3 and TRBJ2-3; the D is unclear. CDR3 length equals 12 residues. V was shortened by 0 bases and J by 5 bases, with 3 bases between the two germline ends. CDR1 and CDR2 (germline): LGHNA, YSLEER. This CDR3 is CASSQEGDTQYF. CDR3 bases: TGCGCCAGCAGCCAAGAAGGAGATACGCAGTATTTT.

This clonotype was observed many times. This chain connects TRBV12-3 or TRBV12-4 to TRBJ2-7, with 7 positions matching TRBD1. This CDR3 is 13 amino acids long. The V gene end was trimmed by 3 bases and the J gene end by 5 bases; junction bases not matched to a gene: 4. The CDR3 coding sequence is TGTGCCAGCAGTTTTGACAGGGACAACGAGCAGTACTTC. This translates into CASSFDRDNEQYF.

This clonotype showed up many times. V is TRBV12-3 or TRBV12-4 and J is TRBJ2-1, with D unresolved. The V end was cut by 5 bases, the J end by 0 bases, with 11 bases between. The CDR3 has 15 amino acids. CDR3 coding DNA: TGTGCCAGCAGTGACAATTGGTCCTCCTACAATGAGCAGTTCTTC. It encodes CASSDNWSSYNEQFF.

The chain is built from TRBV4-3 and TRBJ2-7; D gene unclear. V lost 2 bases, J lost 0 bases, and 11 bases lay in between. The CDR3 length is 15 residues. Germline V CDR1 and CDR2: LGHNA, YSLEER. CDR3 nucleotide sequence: TGCGCCAGCAGCCAATGGGCAGGAAGCTCCTACGAGCAGTACTTC. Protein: CASSQWAGSSYEQYF.

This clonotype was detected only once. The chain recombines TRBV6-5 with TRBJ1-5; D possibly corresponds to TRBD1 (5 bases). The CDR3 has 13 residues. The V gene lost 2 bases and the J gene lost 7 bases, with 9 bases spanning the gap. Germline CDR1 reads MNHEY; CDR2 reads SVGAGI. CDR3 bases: TGTGCCAGCAGTTACCAGGGAATGCAGCCCCAGCATTTT. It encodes CASSYQGMQPQHF.

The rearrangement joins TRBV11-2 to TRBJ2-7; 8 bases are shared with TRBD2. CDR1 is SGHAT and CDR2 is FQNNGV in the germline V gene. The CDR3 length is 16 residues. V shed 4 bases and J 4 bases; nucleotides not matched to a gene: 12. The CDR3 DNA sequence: TGTGCCAGCAGCTCAGGGCGACTAGCGACACGTTACGAGCAGTACTTC. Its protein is CASSSGRLATRYEQYF.

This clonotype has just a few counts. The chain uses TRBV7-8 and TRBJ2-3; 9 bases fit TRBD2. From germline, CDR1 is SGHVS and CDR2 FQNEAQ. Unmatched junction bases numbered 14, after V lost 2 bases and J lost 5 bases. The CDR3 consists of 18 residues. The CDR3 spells CASSLSLLREGRRDTQYF. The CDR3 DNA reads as TGTGCCAGCAGCTTATCCCTTTTGCGGGAGGGCCGCCGAGATACGCAGTATTTT.

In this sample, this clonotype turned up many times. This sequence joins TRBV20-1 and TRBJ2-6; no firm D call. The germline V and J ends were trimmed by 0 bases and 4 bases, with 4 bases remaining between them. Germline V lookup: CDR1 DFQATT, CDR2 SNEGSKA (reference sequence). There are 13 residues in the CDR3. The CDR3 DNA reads TGCAGTGCTAGAGACCCCGGGGCCAACGTCCTGACTTTC. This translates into CSARDPGANVLTF.